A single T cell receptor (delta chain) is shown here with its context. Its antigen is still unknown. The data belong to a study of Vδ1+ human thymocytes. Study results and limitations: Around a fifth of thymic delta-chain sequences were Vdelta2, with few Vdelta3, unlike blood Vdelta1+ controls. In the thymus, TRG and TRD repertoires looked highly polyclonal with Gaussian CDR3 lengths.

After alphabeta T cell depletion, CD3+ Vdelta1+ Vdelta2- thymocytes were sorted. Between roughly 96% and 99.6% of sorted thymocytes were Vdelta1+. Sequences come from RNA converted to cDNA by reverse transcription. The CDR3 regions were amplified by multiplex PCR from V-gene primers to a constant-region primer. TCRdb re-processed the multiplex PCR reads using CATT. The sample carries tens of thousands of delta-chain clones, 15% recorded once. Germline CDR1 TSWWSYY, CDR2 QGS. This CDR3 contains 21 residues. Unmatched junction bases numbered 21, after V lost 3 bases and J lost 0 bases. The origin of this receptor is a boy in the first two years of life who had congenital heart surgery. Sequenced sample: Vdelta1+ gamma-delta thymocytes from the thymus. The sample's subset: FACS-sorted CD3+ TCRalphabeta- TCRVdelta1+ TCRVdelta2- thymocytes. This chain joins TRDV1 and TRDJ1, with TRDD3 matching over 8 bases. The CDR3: CALGDPISRVLGVLYTDKLIF. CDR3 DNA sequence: TGTGCTCTTGGGGATCCCATATCCCGTGTACTGGGGGTGTTGTACACCGATAAACTCATCTTT.